One and the same sample provided the 12 T cell receptor beta chains below, sequenced in a study of shared clonotypes between healthy human individuals. Assay: immunoSEQ multiplex PCR; the TCRdb copy retains only in-frame clones and omits some. This sample carries about 1 million clones, roughly 80% of them seen once, and the ten largest clones take about 1.5%. The sequencing input was memory CD4+ T cells sorted from blood. As to subset: CD45RA-negative fraction. The source of these receptors is a man between 18 and 29 years old in good health.

This clone was counted between two and nine times. This chain uses TRBV5-1 with TRBJ1-2, with D unresolved. The CDR3 has 11 residues. From germline, CDR1 is SGHRS and CDR2 YFSETQ. The germline V and J ends were trimmed by 4 bases and 1 base, with 2 bases remaining between them. For the CDR3, the DNA is TGCGCCAGCAGCGATAACTATGGCTACACCTTC. Residues: CASSDNYGYTF. The variable domain in full, with the rest retrieved from reference TRBV5-1 and TRBJ1-2, is KAGVTQTPRYLIKTRGQQVTLSCSPISGHRSVSWYQQTPGQGLQFLFEYFSETQRNKGNFPGRFSGRQFSNSRSEMNVSTLELGDSALYLCASSDNYGYTFGSGTRLTVV.

Concerning this clone itself: Other DNA sequences in this specimen translate into the identical CDR3. The chain uses TRBV18 and TRBJ1-5; maybe TRBD1 (5 bases). This CDR3 comprises 14 residues. V dropped 6 bases and J dropped 2 bases, with 11 bases sitting between them. Germline values: CDR1 KGHSH, CDR2 LQKENI. For the CDR3, the DNA is TGTGCCAGCTCCCTTCAGGGAGGCAATCAGCCCCAGCATTTT. Protein: CASSLQGGNQPQHF.

This sequence joins TRBV2 and TRBJ1-3; tentative D call: TRBD1 (6 bases). This CDR3 has 16 residues. From germline, CDR1 is SNHLY and CDR2 FYNNEI. Deletions cut 5 bases from V and 4 bases from J, with 18 bases between. This CDR3 is CASSQETGYSGNTIYF. For the CDR3, the DNA is TGTGCCAGCAGTCAAGAAACAGGGTATTCCGGAAACACCATATATTTT.

The chain recombines TRBV29-1 with TRBJ2-2; 7 nucleotides line up with TRBD2. Germline CDR1 is SQVTM and CDR2 is ANQGSEA. There are 15 residues in the CDR3. V gave up 6 bases and J gave up 4 bases; unmatched junction bases: 11. The CDR3 nucleotides are TGCAGCGTGGGCCTGGCTAGCGGACCCACCGGGGAGCTGTTTTTT. Protein product: CSVGLASGPTGELFF.

This chain links TRBV5-1 with TRBJ2-1, with TRBD2 matching 7 bases. Germline V gene data show CDR1 as SGHRS and CDR2 as YFSETQ. The CDR3 loop spans 17 amino acids. J lost 7 bases, V lost 0 bases, and 13 bases had no gene match. The CDR3 region has the DNA TGCGCCAGCAGCTTGGAACCCCTAGCGGAAATAAGGAATGAGCAGTTCTTC. Protein sequence: CASSLEPLAEIRNEQFF.

The CDR3 sequence: CASSEEQGAYNEQFF. CDR3 coding DNA: TGTGCCAGCAGTGAAGAACAGGGCGCTTACAATGAGCAGTTCTTC. V usage is TRBV2 and J usage is TRBJ2-1; maybe TRBD1 (6 bases). The V gene lost 1 base and the J gene lost 4 bases, with 11 bases spanning the gap. In germline, CDR1 is SNHLY, CDR2 FYNNEI. CDR3 length: 15 amino acids.

The genes are TRBV9 and TRBJ1-6, with D possibly being TRBD1 (5 bases). The CDR3 covers 15 residues. Germline lookup yields CDR1 SGDLS and CDR2 YYNGEE. The ends were cut back, 5 bases at V and 7 bases at J, with 16 bases in the middle. CDR3 protein: CASRETGTENSPLHF. The CDR3 DNA follows: TGTGCCAGCAGAGAAACCGGGACGGAGAATTCACCCCTCCACTTT. Full variable domain (missing parts from reference TRBV9 and TRBJ1-6): DSGVTQTPKHLITATGQRVTLRCSPRSGDLSVYWYQQSLDQGLQFLIQYYNGEERAKGNILERFSAQQFPDLHSELNLSSLELGDSALYFCASRETGTENSPLHFGNGTRLTVT.

The chain combines TRBV21-1 with TRBJ2-5; the table's D call of TRBD1 was not tested on the DNA. TRBV21-1 is listed as a pseudogene. This CDR3 has 17 residues. The chain's CDR3 is CASSKSSDRGRRETQYF. The DNA for the CDR3 is TGTGCCAGCAGCAAATCCTCGGACAGGGGGCGCAGAGAGACCCAGTACTTC.

This rearrangement joins TRBV7-9 to TRBJ1-1; a weak D match, TRBD1 (5 bases). V dropped 1 base and J dropped 5 bases, with 14 bases sitting between them. CDR1 is SEHNR and CDR2 is FQNEAQ in the germline V gene (reference sequence). The length of the CDR3 is 15 residues. The CDR3 DNA follows: TGTGCCAGCAGCTTAGAATCGGGGGGTAAAACTGAAGCTTTCTTT. Translated: CASSLESGGKTEAFF.

The V and J genes are TRBV11-2 and TRBJ1-1; D is undetermined. The length of the CDR3 is 17 residues. Germline CDR1 reads SGHAT; CDR2 reads FQNNGV. The V end lost 1 base, the J end lost 0 bases, and 15 bases lay between the germline ends. The CDR3 nucleotides read TGTGCCAGCAGCTTAGGGCATAACATTGGGATGAACACTGAAGCTTTCTTT. As protein: CASSLGHNIGMNTEAFF.

The chain uses TRBV2 and TRBJ2-5, with D possibly matching TRBD2 (6 bases). The V gene lost 5 bases and the J gene lost 6 bases, with 13 bases spanning the gap. This CDR3 is 13 amino acids long. Germline V gives CDR1 SNHLY, CDR2 FYNNEI. The CDR3 nucleotides read TGTGCCAGCAGTTCCCGGGACTCGAAGACCCAGTACTTC. Translated: CASSSRDSKTQYF. Supplemented by reference TRBV2 and TRBJ2-5, the full variable domain reads EPEVTQTPSHQVTQMGQEVILRCVPISNHLYFYWYRQILGQKVEFLVSFYNNEISEKSEIFDDQFSVERPDGSNFTLKIRSTKLEDSAMYFCASSSRDSKTQYFGPGTRLLVL.

The chain employs TRBV13 and TRBJ2-7; 9 nucleotides align to TRBD1. CDR1 is PRHDT and CDR2 is FYEKMQ in the germline V gene (reference sequence). V lost 4 bases to trimming and J lost 9 bases; unmatched junction nucleotides: 13. The CDR3 consists of 15 residues. The CDR3 sequence is CASSSPTGTGYVQYF. CDR3 nucleotide sequence: TGTGCCAGCAGCTCCCCGACCGGGACAGGGTATGTGCAGTACTTC.